This T cell receptor beta chain was obtained from a study of shared clonotypes between healthy human individuals. Whole-study results and caveats: Four donors shared approximately 5% of their naive CD4 clonotypes.

Generated by immunoSEQ multiplex PCR, the TCRdb table keeps only in-frame clones and is missing some. This table holds about 1 million clones, 60% to 80% found once. This clone was detected many times. Its antigen is not identified. The sample consisted of memory CD4+ T cells sorted from blood. Stated subset: CD45RA-negative fraction. This receptor was identified in a man between 18 and 35 years old in good health.

For the CDR3, the DNA is TGTGCCAGCAGTTACCCCGGGAGCACAGATACGCAGTATTTT. The encoded protein is CASSYPGSTDTQYF. The V and J genes are TRBV6-5 and TRBJ2-3, with no clear D. V gave up 2 bases and J gave up 0 bases, with 6 bases separating them. Looked up from germline, CDR1 is MNHEY and CDR2 is SVGAGI. The CDR3 runs 14 residues.